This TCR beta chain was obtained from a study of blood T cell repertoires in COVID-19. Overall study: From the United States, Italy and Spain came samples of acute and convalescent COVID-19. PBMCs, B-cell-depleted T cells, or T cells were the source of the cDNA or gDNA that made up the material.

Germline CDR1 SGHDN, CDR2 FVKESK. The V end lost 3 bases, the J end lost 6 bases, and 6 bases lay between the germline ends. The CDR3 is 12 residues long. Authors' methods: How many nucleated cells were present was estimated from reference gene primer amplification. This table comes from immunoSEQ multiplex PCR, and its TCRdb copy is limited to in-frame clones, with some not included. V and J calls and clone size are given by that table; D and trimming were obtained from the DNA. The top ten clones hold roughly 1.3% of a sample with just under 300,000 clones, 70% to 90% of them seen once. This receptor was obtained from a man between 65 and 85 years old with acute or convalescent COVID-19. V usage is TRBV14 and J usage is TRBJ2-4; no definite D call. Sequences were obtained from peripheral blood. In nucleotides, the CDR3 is TGTGCCAGCAGCCAGTGGGCAAACATTCAGTACTTC. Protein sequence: CASSQWANIQYF.